These 22 T cell receptor beta chains were all obtained from the same sample, sequenced in a study of early T cells in non-severe SARS-CoV-2 infection (dated by TCRdb to the early 2020s). Library preparation used 5' RACE. Sequencing relied on a NextSeq 500. TCRdb handled the public reads itself, with Q25 trimming in fastp and clone calling in MiXCR, and kept productive beta chains. Identical CDR3 proteins give one entry, which carries the most common genes and DNA. The sample table shows 55,000 to 75,000 distinct CDR3 sequences, and 6.5% to 8.5% are seen once. 3% to 4% of the sample belongs to the ten largest clones. The sample comprised whole blood. All receptors come from an adult who was a healthcare worker with PCR-confirmed SARS-CoV-2 infection or an uninfected control (not recorded which).

The chain carries TRBV5-1 and TRBJ1-1; the D is unclear. Trimming pared 5 bases from V and 1 base from J, leaving 9 bases between. Germline V gene lookup returns CDR1 SGHRS and CDR2 YFSETQ. The CDR3 spans 13 residues. CDR3 sequence: CASRPQENTEAFF. For the CDR3, the DNA is TGCGCCAGCAGGCCGCAGGAGAACACTGAAGCTTTCTTT.

V is TRBV6-1 and J is TRBJ2-2; D may be TRBD1 (5 bases). V lost 4 bases and J 5 bases, leaving 11 bases between the germline ends. The CDR3 totals 14 residues. CDR1 and CDR2 from the germline V gene are MNHNS and SASEGT. CDR3 nucleotide sequence: TGTGCCAGCAGTGCTCTCAGGGAAACCGGGGAGCTGTTTTTT. Its translation is CASSALRETGELFF.

This clonotype was counted ten times or more. The chain uses TRBV9 and TRBJ2-1; 7 positions match TRBD2. The germline gives CDR1 SGDLS, CDR2 YYNGEE. This CDR3 comprises 16 residues. The V gene end was trimmed by 4 bases and the J gene end by 9 bases; junction bases not matched to a gene: 16. The CDR3 reads CASSPEGGRALGEQFF. In DNA, the CDR3 is TGTGCCAGCAGCCCAGAAGGTGGGAGGGCCCTGGGTGAGCAGTTCTTC.

This clonotype turned up a few times. CDR3 amino acids: CATSSGGTGQNTQYF. The CDR3, as DNA: TGTGCCACCAGCTCAGGGGGAACGGGACAGAATACGCAGTATTTT. J is TRBJ2-3 and V is TRBV24-1; 7 positions agree with TRBD1. V shed 7 bases, J shed 7 bases, and the junction held 13 bases outside the gene matches. This CDR3 has 15 residues. The germline gives CDR1 KGHDR, CDR2 SFDVKD.

This clonotype was observed many times. The chain uses TRBV3-1 and TRBJ2-7, with D tentatively TRBD1 or TRBD2 (6 bases each). This CDR3 has 16 residues. The V end lost 2 bases, the J end lost 3 bases, and 17 bases lay between the germline ends. Germline V CDR1 and CDR2: LGHDT, YNNKEL (reference sequence). CDR3 DNA sequence: TGTGCCAGCAGCCAACAAGGCCGGGGGCCCCGCTACGAGCAGTACTTC. This gives the protein CASSQQGRGPRYEQYF.

This clonotype was observed at least ten times. The rearrangement links TRBV2 to TRBJ1-5, with 7 positions matching TRBD1. The germline gives CDR1 SNHLY, CDR2 FYNNEI. The CDR3 length is 14 residues. V lost 8 bases and J lost 3; bases outside the gene matches: 7. CDR3 bases: TGTGCCAGCGGGACAGCTTTGAACAATCAGCCCCAGCATTTT. It translates to CASGTALNNQPQHF. The full variable domain, rest sourced from reference TRBV2 and TRBJ1-5, is EPEVTQTPSHQVTQMGQEVILRCVPISNHLYFYWYRQILGQKVEFLVSFYNNEISEKSEIFDDQFSVERPDGSNFTLKIRSTKLEDSAMYFCASGTALNNQPQHFGDGTRLSIL.

This clonotype was seen a handful of times. V is TRBV6-2 or TRBV6-3 and J is TRBJ2-7, with 7 nucleotides matching TRBD2. There are 17 residues in the CDR3. The junction had 10 bases not matched to a gene; V was cut back by 2 bases and J by 0 bases. Germline values: CDR1 MNHEY, CDR2 SVGEGT. The CDR3 sequence is CASSYTHRAGSSYEQYF. CDR3 bases: TGTGCCAGCAGTTACACCCATCGAGCGGGGAGCTCCTACGAGCAGTACTTC.

This clonotype was counted between two and nine times. The rearrangement uses TRBV4-2 and TRBJ2-5; D perhaps matches TRBD1 (5 bases). From germline, CDR1 is LGHNA and CDR2 YNFKEQ. This CDR3 contains 15 residues. The germline V and J ends were trimmed by 4 bases and 3 bases, with 15 bases remaining between them. The CDR3 sequence is CASSPAGRVEETQYF. The CDR3 DNA follows: TGTGCCAGCAGCCCCGCAGGCAGGGTGGAAGAGACCCAGTACTTC.

Ten or more counts support this clonotype. The genes are TRBV29-1 and TRBJ1-1; D unclear. The germline CDR1 and CDR2 sequences are SQVTM and ANQGSEA. V lost 1 base and J lost 5, with 8 bases in between. This CDR3 has 12 amino acids. CDR3 coding DNA: TGCAGCGTTGAAGGGGGTTGGACTGAAGCTTTCTTT. Translated, it gives CSVEGGWTEAFF.

This clonotype was seen a few times. The V gene is TRBV21-1, the J gene TRBJ1-1; the D call TRBD1 from the table was never checked on the DNA. TRBV21-1 is a listed pseudogene. This CDR3 region has 16 residues. The CDR3 region has the DNA TGTGCCAGCAGCTATCGGGCCCCCATACCGGACACTGAAGCTTTCTTT. Translating gives CASSYRAPIPDTEAFF.

In this sample, this clonotype turned up many times. The chain employs TRBV5-1 and TRBJ2-7, with 11 bases lining up with TRBD2. V was clipped by 4 bases and J by 2 bases; unmatched bases: 8. Germline CDR1 SGHRS, CDR2 YFSETQ. CDR3 size: 16 residues. DNA for the CDR3: TGCGCCAGCAGCGCCCGACTAGCGGGATTACCCTACGAGCAGTACTTC. Translating gives CASSARLAGLPYEQYF.

This clonotype was found a few times. The chain carries TRBV28 and TRBJ1-1; D gene uncertain. The CDR3 loop spans 12 amino acids. From germline, CDR1 is MDHEN and CDR2 SYDVKM. The ends were cut back, 6 bases at V and 2 bases at J, with 7 bases in the middle. In DNA form, the CDR3 reads TGTGCCAGCAGCGAGGAAAACACTGAAGCTTTCTTT. Protein: CASSEENTEAFF.

This clonotype was seen at least ten times. The V and J genes are TRBV20-1 and TRBJ2-3; 8 bases map to TRBD2. CDR3 length equals 15 residues. J was trimmed by 6 bases and V by 2 bases; bases with no gene match: 10. Germline V gene lookup returns CDR1 DFQATT and CDR2 SNEGSKA (reference sequence). CDR3 bases: TGCAGTGCTAGATCGGCTAGCGGGCCCTCCGATACGCAGTATTTT. Residues: CSARSASGPSDTQYF.

With respect to this clonotype: A single base separates this from a much larger clone, so it may be a read error. The chain is built from TRBV6-1 and TRBJ2-3; 8 bases align to TRBD2. V lost 0 bases to trimming and J lost 4 bases; unmatched junction nucleotides: 3. The CDR3 consists of 15 residues. Per the germline V gene, CDR1 is MNHNS and CDR2 is SASEGT. The CDR3: CASSEASGSADTQYF. DNA of the CDR3: TGTGCCAGCAGTGAAGCGAGCGGGAGCGCAGATACGCAGTATTTT.

This clonotype showed up many times. The chain carries TRBV7-9 and TRBJ1-1; unclear D gene. This CDR3 has 16 amino acids. The V gene lost 4 bases and the J gene lost 1 base, with 16 bases spanning the gap. Per the germline V gene, CDR1 is SEHNR and CDR2 is FQNEAQ (reference sequence). The CDR3 spells CASSSTVATRNTEAFF. The CDR3 DNA follows: TGTGCCAGCAGCTCCACAGTGGCGACAAGGAACACTGAAGCTTTCTTT. The complete variable domain, with remaining parts taken from reference TRBV7-9 and TRBJ1-1, reads DTGVSQNPRHKITKRGQNVTFRCDPISEHNRLYWYRQTLGQGPEFLTYFQNEAQLEKSRLLSDRFSAERPKGSFSTLEIQRTEQGDSAMYLCASSSTVATRNTEAFFGQGTRLTVV.

This clonotype has a count of ten or more. The chain carries TRBV20-1 and TRBJ2-2; the match to TRBD1 covers 9 bases. This CDR3 spans 16 amino acids. V was pared by 2 bases and J by 1 base, with 5 bases of the junction left unmatched. The germline gives CDR1 DFQATT, CDR2 SNEGSKA (reference sequence). The chain's CDR3 is CSARHRDRENTGELFF. In nucleotides, the CDR3 is TGCAGTGCTAGACATCGGGACAGGGAGAACACCGGGGAGCTGTTTTTT.

The genes are TRBV28 and TRBJ2-1; 8 nucleotides match TRBD1. The length of the CDR3 is 14 residues. Losses at the gene ends were 8 bases for V and 4 bases for J; bases not matched to a gene: 7. Germline assignment: CDR1 MDHEN and CDR2 SYDVKM. The CDR3 region has the DNA TGTGCCAGCCTAGACAGGGGTGGGTACAATGAGCAGTTCTTC. As protein: CASLDRGGYNEQFF.

The V call is TRBV9, the J call TRBJ1-2, with unresolved D. V was shortened by 0 bases and J by 5 bases, with 5 bases between the two germline ends. The CDR3 sequence is 12 residues long. Germline V gene lookup returns CDR1 SGDLS and CDR2 YYNGEE. CDR3: CASSVVTYGYTF. CDR3 coding DNA: TGTGCCAGCAGCGTAGTTACTTATGGCTACACCTTC. Combining the CDR3 with reference TRBV9 and TRBJ1-2 gives the whole variable domain DSGVTQTPKHLITATGQRVTLRCSPRSGDLSVYWYQQSLDQGLQFLIQYYNGEERAKGNILERFSAQQFPDLHSELNLSSLELGDSALYFCASSVVTYGYTFGSGTRLTVV.

This chain joins TRBV29-1 and TRBJ2-2; D not certain. The CDR3 has 12 amino acids. Looked up from germline, CDR1 is SQVTM and CDR2 is ANQGSEA. V shed 5 bases and J shed 0 bases, with 4 bases lying between them. The CDR3 sequence is CSVTPNTGELFF. In DNA form, the CDR3 reads TGCAGCGTTACCCCGAACACCGGGGAGCTGTTTTTT.

The table lists this clonotype with many counts. The rearrangement joins TRBV20-1 to TRBJ2-7, with D possibly being TRBD1 (5 bases). Trimming took off 6 bases at V and 0 bases at J, with 15 bases between the two ends. This CDR3 comprises 14 residues. Germline CDR1 DFQATT, CDR2 SNEGSKA (reference sequence). As DNA, the CDR3 is TGCAGTGCGTTAGACAGCGACTTCTCCTACGAGCAGTACTTC. Translation gives CSALDSDFSYEQYF.

This chain connects TRBV28 to TRBJ2-3, with 12 bases lining up with TRBD2. With 4 bases clipped from V and 0 bases from J, the junction kept 5 bases outside the gene matches. Per germline, CDR1 MDHEN and CDR2 SYDVKM. CDR3 size: 17 residues. The CDR3 sequence is CASSSRTSGVSTDTQYF. The CDR3 bases are TGTGCCAGCAGTTCCAGGACTAGCGGGGTCAGCACAGATACGCAGTATTTT.

The chain links TRBV6-5 to TRBJ2-5, with 8 positions matching TRBD2. The CDR3 spans 14 residues. With 2 bases clipped from V and 3 bases from J, the junction kept 2 bases outside the gene matches. The germline V gene encodes CDR1 MNHEY and CDR2 SVGAGI. CDR3 protein: CASSYGAGEETQYF. CDR3 coding DNA: TGTGCCAGCAGTTACGGAGCGGGAGAAGAGACCCAGTACTTC.